The sample holds a few counts of the clone carrying this TCR beta chain. Its antigen is not identified. The CDR3 is 14 residues long. In germline, CDR1 is MNHEY, CDR2 SMNVEV (reference sequence). The junction had 2 bases not matched to a gene; V was cut back by 3 bases and J by 1 base. These data originate in a study of T-cell memory formation after mild COVID-19. About the research overall: For the most part, TCR clusters were specific to one donor. Overall study results and limits: CD8+ contracting clones occupied EMRA, while CD4+ ones occupied mainly CM and EM. The finding that pre-infection memory included some responding clones suggested that cross-reactive memory joined.

Sample barcodes and UMIs were carried by the TCR alpha and TCR beta cDNA libraries that 5'RACE generated with constant-segment primers. MiXCR, run by TCRdb on the 5' RACE reads, gives a single entry per CDR3 protein. Of a few hundred thousand distinct CDR3 sequences listed, 13% to 15% were seen once; the top ten hold around 23%. Sample: PBMCs or a T cell subset sorted from them (not recorded which). This TCR was sampled from a man between 18 and 35 years old who had mild COVID-19 (a few samples of this study predate the infection). Cell type and time point are not known. This rearrangement joins TRBV27 to TRBJ1-2; 7 bases agree with TRBD1. This chain's CDR3 is CASSLTGSNYGYTF. The CDR3 region has the DNA TGTGCCAGCAGTTTGACAGGGAGTAACTATGGCTACACCTTC.